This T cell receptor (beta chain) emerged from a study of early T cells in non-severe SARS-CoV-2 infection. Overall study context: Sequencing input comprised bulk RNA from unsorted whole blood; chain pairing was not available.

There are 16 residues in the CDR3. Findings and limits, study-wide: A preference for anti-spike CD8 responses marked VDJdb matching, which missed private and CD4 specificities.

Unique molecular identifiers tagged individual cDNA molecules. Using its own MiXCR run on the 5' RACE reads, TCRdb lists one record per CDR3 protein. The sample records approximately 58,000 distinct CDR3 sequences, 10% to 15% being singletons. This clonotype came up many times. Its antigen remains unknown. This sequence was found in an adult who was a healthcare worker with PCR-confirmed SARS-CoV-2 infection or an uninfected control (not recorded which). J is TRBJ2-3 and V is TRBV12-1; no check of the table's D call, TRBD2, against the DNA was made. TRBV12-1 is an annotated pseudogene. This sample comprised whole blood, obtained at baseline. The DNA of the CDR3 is TGTGCCAGCAGCTTTTTAGGGGCTAGCGGCACAGATACGCAGTATTTT. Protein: CASSFLGASGTDTQYF.